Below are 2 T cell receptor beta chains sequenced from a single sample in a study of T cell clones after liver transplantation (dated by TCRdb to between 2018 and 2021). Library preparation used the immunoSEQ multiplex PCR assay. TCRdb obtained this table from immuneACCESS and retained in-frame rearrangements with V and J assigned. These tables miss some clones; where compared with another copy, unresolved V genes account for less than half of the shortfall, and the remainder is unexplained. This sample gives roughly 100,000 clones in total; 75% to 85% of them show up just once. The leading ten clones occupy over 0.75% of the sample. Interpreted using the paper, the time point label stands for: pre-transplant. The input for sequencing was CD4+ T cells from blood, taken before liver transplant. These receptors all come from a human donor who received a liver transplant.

The chain's CDR3 is CAWSQGESGTDTQYF. DNA for the CDR3: TGTGCCTGGAGCCAGGGGGAGTCTGGCACAGATACGCAGTATTTT. The chain is built from TRBV30 and TRBJ2-3, with 7 positions matching TRBD1. Per germline, CDR1 GTSNPN and CDR2 SVGIG (reference sequence). After removal of 3 bases from V and 1 base from J, the junction contained 7 bases not matched to a gene. This CDR3 comprises 15 residues.

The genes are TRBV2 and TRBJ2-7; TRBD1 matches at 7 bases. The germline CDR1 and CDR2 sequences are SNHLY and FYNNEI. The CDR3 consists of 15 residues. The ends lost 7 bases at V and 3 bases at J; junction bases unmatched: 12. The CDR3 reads CASISQGTANYEQYF. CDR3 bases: TGTGCCAGCATTTCGCAAGGGACAGCAAACTACGAGCAGTACTTC.